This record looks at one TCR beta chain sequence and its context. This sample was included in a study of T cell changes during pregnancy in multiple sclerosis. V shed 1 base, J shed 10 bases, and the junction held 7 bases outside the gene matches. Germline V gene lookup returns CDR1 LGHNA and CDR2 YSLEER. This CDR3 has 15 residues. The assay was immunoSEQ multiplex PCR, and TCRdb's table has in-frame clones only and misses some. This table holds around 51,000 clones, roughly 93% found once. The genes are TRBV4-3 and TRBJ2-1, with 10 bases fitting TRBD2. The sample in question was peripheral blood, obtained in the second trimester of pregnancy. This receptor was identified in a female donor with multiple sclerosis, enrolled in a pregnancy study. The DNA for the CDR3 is TGCGCCAGCAGCCAAGTCCTAGCGGGAGTTGGGGAGCAGTTCTTC. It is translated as CASSQVLAGVGEQFF.